This TCR beta chain was sequenced in a study of shared clonotypes between healthy human individuals. Naive CD8 isolation took CD45RO-negative cells positively selected for CCR7 and excluded terminally differentiated effector memory CD45RA+ cells. Repertoires were generated with immunoSEQ multiplex PCR, while TCRdb's copy carries only in-frame clones and drops some. The sample comprises millions of clones, about 94% of which are singletons, and roughly 1.1% rests with the top ten. Germline values: CDR1 KGHSH, CDR2 LQKENI. J gave up 6 bases and V 0 bases, and 2 bases lay outside the gene matches. The CDR3 has 14 amino acids.

The sequenced sample consisted of naive CD8+ T cells sorted from blood. The sequence derives from a man between 18 and 29 years old in good health. The chain employs TRBV18 and TRBJ2-7; 10 nucleotides match TRBD1. As DNA, the CDR3 is TGTGCCAGCTCACCACCGGGGACAGGGGTCGAGCAGTACTTC. Translation gives CASSPPGTGVEQYF.